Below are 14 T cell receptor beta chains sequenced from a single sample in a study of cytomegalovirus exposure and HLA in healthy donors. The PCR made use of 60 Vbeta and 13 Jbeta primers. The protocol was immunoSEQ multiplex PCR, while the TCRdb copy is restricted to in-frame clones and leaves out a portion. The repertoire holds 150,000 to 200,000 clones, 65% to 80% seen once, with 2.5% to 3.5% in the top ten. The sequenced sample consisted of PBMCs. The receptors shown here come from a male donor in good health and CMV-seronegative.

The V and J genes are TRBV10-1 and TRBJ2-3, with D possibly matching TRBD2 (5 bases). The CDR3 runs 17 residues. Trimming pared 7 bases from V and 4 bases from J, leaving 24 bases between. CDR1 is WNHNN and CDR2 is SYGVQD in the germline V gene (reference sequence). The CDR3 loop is CASKVKPWERDADTQYF. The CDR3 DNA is TGCGCCAGCAAGGTTAAGCCCTGGGAGAGAGACGCAGATACGCAGTATTTT.

The CDR3 DNA is TGTGCCAGTAGTGACGCCAGGGGTCCCGGGGAGCTGTTTTTT. Encoded protein: CASSDARGPGELFF. J is TRBJ2-2 and V is TRBV19, with TRBD1 as a possible D gene (6 bases). The germline V and J ends were trimmed by 5 bases and 6 bases, with 13 bases remaining between them. CDR1 is LNHDA, CDR2 SQIVND, per germline (reference sequence). This CDR3 region has 14 residues. The full variable domain, completed using reference TRBV19 and TRBJ2-2, is DGGITQSPKYLFRKEGQNVTLSCEQNLNHDAMYWYRQDPGQGLRLIYYSQIVNDFQKGDIAEGYSVSREKKESFPLTVTSAQKNPTAFYLCASSDARGPGELFFGEGSRLTVL.

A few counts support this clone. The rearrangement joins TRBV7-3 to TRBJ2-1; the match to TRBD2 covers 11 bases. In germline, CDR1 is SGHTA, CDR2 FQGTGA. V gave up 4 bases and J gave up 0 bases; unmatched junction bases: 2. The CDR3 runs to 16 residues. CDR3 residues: CASSSSGGFSYNEQFF. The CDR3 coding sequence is TGTGCCAGCAGCTCTAGCGGGGGGTTCTCCTACAATGAGCAGTTCTTC.

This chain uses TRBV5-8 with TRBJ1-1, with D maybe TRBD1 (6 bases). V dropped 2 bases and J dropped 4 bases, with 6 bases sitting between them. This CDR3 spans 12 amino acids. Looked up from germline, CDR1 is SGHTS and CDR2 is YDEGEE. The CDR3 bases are TGTGCCAGCAGCTTCAGGGGCACTGAAGCTTTCTTT. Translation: CASSFRGTEAFF.

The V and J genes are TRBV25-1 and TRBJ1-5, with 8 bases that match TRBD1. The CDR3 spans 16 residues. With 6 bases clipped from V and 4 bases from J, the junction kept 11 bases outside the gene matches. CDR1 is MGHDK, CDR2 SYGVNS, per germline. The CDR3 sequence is CASRSLQGVGNQPQHF. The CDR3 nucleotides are TGTGCCAGCAGATCATTACAGGGGGTGGGGAATCAGCCCCAGCATTTT.

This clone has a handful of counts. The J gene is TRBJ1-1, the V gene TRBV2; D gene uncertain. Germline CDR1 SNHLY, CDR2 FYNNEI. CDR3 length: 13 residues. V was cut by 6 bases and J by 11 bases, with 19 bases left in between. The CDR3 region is CASSRGLGENAFF. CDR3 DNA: TGTGCCAGCAGCCGAGGACTTGGGGAGAACGCTTTCTTT.

The CDR3 here is CASSQDREYSPLHF. Here the CDR3 DNA reads TGTGCCAGCAGCCAGGACAGGGAATACTCACCCCTCCACTTT. The rearrangement uses TRBV5-4 and TRBJ1-6; 8 bases agree with TRBD1. Germline V gene data show CDR1 as SGHNT and CDR2 as YYREEE (reference sequence). Unmatched junction bases numbered 7, after V lost 4 bases and J lost 10 bases. This CDR3 region has 14 residues.

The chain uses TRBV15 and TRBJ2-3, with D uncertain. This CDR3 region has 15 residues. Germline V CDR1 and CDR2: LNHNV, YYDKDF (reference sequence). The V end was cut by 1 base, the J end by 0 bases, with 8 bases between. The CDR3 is CATSRGAVSTDTQYF. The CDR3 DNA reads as TGTGCCACCAGCAGAGGGGCCGTTAGCACAGATACGCAGTATTTT.

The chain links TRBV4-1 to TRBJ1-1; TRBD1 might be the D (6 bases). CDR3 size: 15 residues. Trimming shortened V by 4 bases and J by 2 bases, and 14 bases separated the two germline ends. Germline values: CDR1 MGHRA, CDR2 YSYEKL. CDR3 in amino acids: CASSLRTDFNTEAFF. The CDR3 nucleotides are TGCGCCAGCAGCCTACGGACAGACTTTAACACTGAAGCTTTCTTT.

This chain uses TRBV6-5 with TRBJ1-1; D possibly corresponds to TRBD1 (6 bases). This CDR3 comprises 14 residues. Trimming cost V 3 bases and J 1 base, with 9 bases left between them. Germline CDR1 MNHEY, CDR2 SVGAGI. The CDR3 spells CASSYGQTNTEAFF. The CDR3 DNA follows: TGTGCCAGCAGTTATGGACAGACGAACACTGAAGCTTTCTTT.

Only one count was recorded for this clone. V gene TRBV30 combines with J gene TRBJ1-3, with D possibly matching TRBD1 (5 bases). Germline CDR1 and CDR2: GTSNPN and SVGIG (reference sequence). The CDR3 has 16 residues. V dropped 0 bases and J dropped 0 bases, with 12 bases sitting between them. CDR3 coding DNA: TGTGCCTGGAGTGTGGGGAGGGGCAGCTCTGGAAACACCATATATTTT. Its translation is CAWSVGRGSSGNTIYF.

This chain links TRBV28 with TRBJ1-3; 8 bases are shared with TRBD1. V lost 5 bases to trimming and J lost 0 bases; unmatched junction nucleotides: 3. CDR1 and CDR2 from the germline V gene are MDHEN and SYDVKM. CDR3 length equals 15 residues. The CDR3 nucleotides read TGTGCCAGCAGTACAGGGGGAAGCTCTGGAAACACCATATATTTT. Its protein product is CASSTGGSSGNTIYF.

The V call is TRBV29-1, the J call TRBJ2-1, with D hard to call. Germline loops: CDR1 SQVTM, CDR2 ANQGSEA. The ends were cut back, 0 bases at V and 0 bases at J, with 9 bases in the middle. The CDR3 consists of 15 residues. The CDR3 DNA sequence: TGCAGCGTTGAAGACTTGGCGGACTCCTACAATGAGCAGTTCTTC. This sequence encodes CSVEDLADSYNEQFF.

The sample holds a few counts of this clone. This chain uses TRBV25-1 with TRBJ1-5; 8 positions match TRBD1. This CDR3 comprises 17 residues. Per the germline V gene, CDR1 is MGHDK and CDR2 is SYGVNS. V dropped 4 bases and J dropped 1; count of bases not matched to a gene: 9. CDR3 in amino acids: CASSGGQGSLSNQPQHF. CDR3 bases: TGTGCCAGCAGTGGCGGACAGGGCAGTTTGAGCAATCAGCCCCAGCATTTT.